This TCR beta chain comes out of a study of blood T cell repertoires in COVID-19. As originally analysed: Reference gene primers were amplified, and this amplification served to estimate nucleated cell counts. Profiled with immunoSEQ multiplex PCR; TCRdb holds only in-frame clones, not every one. That table is the source of V, J and clone size, and D and trimming were worked out from the DNA. Counted here are approximately 200,000 clones, roughly 83% occurring once; the ten biggest clones make up around 8.6%. The study counted Cohort 3 donors as recovered given two negative PCRs, clearance, or symptom resolution. The sequenced material came from PBMCs or T cells enriched from blood (not recorded which). The sequence came from a woman aged 30 to 39 who had recovered from COVID-19.

CDR3 protein: CASGPSGRAGDTQYF. CDR3 nucleotides: TGTGCCAGCGGACCTAGCGGGAGGGCCGGGGATACGCAGTATTTT. The chain recombines TRBV3-1 (or the pseudogene TRBV3-2) with TRBJ2-3, with 12 bases aligning to TRBD2. The germline V gene encodes CDR1 LGHDT and CDR2 YNNKEL (reference sequence). J was trimmed by 6 bases and V by 8 bases; bases with no gene match: 9. The CDR3 has 15 amino acids.